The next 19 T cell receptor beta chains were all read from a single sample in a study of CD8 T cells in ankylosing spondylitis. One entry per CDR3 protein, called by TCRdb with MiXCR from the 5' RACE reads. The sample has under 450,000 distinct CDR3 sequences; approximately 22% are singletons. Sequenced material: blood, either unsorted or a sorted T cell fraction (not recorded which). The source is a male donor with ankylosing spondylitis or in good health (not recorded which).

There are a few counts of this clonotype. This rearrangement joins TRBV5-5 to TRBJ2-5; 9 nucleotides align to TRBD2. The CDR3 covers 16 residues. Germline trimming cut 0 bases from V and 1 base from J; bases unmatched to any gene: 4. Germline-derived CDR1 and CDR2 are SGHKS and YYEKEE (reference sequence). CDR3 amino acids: CASSLERAGGQETQYF. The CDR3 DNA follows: TGTGCCAGCAGCTTGGAGCGAGCGGGGGGCCAAGAGACCCAGTACTTC.

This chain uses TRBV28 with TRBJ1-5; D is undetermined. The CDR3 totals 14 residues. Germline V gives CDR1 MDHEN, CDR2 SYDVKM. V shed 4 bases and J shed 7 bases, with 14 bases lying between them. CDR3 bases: TGTGCCAGCAGTTGGAGAAGGGCCCAGCAGCCCCAGCATTTT. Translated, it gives CASSWRRAQQPQHF.

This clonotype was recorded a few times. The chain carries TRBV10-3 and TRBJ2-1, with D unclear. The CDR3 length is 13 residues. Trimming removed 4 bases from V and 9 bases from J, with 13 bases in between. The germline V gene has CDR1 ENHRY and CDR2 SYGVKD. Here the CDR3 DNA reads TGTGCCATCAGTGGGGCCCGGTTCGGTGAGCAGTTCTTC. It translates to CAISGARFGEQFF.

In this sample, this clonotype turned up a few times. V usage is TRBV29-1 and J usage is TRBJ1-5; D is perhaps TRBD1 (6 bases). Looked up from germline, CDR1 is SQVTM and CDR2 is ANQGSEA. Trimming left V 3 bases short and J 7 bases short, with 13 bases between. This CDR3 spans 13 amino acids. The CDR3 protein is CSVESRGSQPQHF. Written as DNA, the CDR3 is TGCAGCGTTGAGTCCAGGGGATCACAGCCCCAGCATTTT.

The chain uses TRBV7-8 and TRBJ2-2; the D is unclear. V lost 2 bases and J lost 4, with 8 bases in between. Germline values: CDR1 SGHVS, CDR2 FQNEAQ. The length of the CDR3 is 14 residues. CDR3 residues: CASSLWQSTGELFF. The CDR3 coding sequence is TGTGCCAGCAGCTTATGGCAGAGCACCGGGGAGCTGTTTTTT.

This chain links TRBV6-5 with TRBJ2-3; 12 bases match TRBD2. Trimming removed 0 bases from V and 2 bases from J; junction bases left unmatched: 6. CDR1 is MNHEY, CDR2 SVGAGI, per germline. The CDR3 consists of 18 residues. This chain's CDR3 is CASSYSPRTSGNTDTQYF. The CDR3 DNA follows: TGTGCCAGCAGTTACTCTCCCAGGACTAGCGGGAACACAGATACGCAGTATTTT.

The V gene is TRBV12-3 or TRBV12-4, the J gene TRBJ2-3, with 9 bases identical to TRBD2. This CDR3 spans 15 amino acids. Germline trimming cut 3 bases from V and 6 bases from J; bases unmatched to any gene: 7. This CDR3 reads CASSFLGLADDTQYF. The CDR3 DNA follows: TGTGCCAGCAGTTTTTTGGGACTAGCAGACGATACGCAGTATTTT.

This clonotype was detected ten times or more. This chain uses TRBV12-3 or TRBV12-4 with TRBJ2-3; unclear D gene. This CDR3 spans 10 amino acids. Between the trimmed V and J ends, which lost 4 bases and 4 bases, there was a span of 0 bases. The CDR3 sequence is CASSSDTQYF. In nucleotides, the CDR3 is TGTGCCAGCAGTTCAGATACGCAGTATTTT.

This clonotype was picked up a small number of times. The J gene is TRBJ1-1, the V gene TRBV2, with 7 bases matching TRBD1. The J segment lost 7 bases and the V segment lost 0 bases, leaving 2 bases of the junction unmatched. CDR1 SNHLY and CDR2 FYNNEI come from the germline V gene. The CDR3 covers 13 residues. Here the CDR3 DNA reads TGTGCCAGCAGTGAAGCCGACAGGGATGAAGCTTTCTTT. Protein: CASSEADRDEAFF.

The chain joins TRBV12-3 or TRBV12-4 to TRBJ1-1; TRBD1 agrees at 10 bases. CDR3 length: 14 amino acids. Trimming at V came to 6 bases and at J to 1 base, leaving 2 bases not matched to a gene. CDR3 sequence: CASSRDRGNTEAFF. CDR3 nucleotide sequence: TGTGCCAGCAGCCGGGACAGGGGGAACACTGAAGCTTTCTTT.

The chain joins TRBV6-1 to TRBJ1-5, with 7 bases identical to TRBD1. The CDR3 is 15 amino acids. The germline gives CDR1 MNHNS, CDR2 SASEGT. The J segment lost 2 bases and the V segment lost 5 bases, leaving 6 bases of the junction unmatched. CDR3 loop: CASSTSTGGNQPQHF. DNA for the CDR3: TGTGCCAGCAGTACGTCCACAGGGGGCAATCAGCCCCAGCATTTT.

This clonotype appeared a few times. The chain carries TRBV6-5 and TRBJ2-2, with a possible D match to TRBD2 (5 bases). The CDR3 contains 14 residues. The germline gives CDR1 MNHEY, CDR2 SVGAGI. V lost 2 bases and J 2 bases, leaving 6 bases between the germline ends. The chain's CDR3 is CASSYTGNTGELFF. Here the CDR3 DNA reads TGTGCCAGCAGTTACACGGGAAACACCGGGGAGCTGTTTTTT.

CDR3 protein: CASSFTLAGGTDTQYF. CDR3 sequence (DNA): TGTGCCAGCAGCTTTACCCTAGCGGGGGGAACAGATACGCAGTATTTT. The rearrangement joins TRBV7-8 to TRBJ2-3; 11 bases match TRBD2. The CDR3 is 16 residues long. The V segment lost 3 bases and the J segment 3 bases; nucleotides outside the gene matches: 5. The germline V gene has CDR1 SGHVS and CDR2 FQNEAQ.

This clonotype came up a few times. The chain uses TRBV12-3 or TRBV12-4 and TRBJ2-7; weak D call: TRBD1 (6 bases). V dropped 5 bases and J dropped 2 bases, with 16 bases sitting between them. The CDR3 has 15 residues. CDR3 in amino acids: CASSVDLDSAYEQYF. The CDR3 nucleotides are TGTGCCAGCAGTGTAGATCTGGACAGCGCCTACGAGCAGTACTTC.

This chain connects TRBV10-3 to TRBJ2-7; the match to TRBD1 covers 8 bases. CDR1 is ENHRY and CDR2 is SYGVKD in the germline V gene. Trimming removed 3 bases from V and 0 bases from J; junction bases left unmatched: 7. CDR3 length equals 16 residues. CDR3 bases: TGTGCCATCAGTGACCCGGACAGGGAATTCTCCTACGAGCAGTACTTC. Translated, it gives CAISDPDREFSYEQYF.

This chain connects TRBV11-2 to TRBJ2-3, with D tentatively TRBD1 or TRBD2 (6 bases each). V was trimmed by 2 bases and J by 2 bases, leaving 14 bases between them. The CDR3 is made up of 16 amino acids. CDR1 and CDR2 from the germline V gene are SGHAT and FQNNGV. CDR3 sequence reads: CASSLSDGGHTDTQYF. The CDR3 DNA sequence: TGTGCCAGCAGCTTATCGGACGGGGGCCACACAGATACGCAGTATTTT.

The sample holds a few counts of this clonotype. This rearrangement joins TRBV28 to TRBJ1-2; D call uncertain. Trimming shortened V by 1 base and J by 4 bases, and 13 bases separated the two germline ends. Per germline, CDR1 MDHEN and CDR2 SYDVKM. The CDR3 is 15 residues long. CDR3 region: CASSLFRAETYGYTF. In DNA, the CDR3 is TGTGCCAGCAGTTTATTCAGAGCAGAGACCTATGGCTACACCTTC.

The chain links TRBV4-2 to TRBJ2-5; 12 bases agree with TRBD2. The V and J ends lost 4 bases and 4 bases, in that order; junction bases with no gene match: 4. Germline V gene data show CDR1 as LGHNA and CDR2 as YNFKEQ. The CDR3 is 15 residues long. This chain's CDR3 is CASSLRLAGAETQYF. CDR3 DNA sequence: TGTGCCAGCAGCCTTAGACTAGCGGGGGCAGAGACCCAGTACTTC.

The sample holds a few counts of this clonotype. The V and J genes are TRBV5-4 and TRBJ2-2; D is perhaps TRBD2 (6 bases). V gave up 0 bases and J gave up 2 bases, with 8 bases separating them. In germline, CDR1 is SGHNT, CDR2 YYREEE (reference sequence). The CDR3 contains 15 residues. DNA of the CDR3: TGTGCCAGCAGCTTGGCTAGCGCCAACACCGGGGAGCTGTTTTTT. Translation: CASSLASANTGELFF.